Presented here are 21 T cell receptor beta chains from one specimen sequenced in a study of blood T cells in healthy people across ages. The authors ran a second PCR of 7 to 11 cycles using a sample-barcoded 5' primer and a J-beta primer mix. TCRdb re-called the 5' RACE reads through MiXCR, storing one row per CDR3 protein. The sample carries about 1 million distinct CDR3 sequences, around 43% recorded once. What was sequenced was blood. These receptor sequences come from a woman aged 55 to 70 in good health.

The J gene is TRBJ2-3, the V gene TRBV6-1, with D possibly called TRBD1 or TRBD2 (5 bases each). V gave up 8 bases and J gave up 5 bases, with 23 bases separating them. The germline CDR1 and CDR2 sequences are MNHNS and SASEGT. The CDR3 is 16 residues long. The CDR3 is CASDDFGFAGGDTQYF. The CDR3 DNA reads as TGTGCCAGCGATGACTTTGGGTTTGCTGGGGGAGATACGCAGTATTTT.

CDR3 DNA: TGTGCCACCAGTGACTTACCGGGCCCAAGGCTGGGGTATGAGCAGTACTTC. Its translation: CATSDLPGPRLGYEQYF. The chain links TRBV24-1 to TRBJ2-7; D ambiguous. From germline, CDR1 is KGHDR and CDR2 SFDVKD. The CDR3 runs 17 residues. V dropped 4 bases and J dropped 7 bases, with 25 bases sitting between them.

This sequence joins TRBV9 and TRBJ2-4; D is possibly TRBD1 (7 bases). The CDR3 covers 20 residues. Germline values: CDR1 SGDLS, CDR2 YYNGEE. V lost 0 bases, J lost 4 bases, and 26 bases lay in between. The DNA for the CDR3 is TGTGCCAGCAGCGTAGGGGAGGAACAGGGGACGGCTTGGGCAAAAAACATTCAGTACTTC. Amino acid sequence: CASSVGEEQGTAWAKNIQYF.

The chain combines TRBV4-1 with TRBJ2-4; D unclear. The closer fit of TRBJ2-7 to the DNA end suggests the J call may be wrong. This CDR3 is 16 amino acids long. Germline values: CDR1 MGHRA, CDR2 YSYEKL. CDR3: CASSQPAHHKNYEQYF. The CDR3 DNA follows: TGCGCCAGCAGCCAACCCGCACATCATAAGAACTACGAGCAGTACTTC.

The V gene is TRBV28, the J gene TRBJ2-7; 11 positions match TRBD2. The CDR3 has 14 residues. In germline, CDR1 is MDHEN, CDR2 SYDVKM. V lost 10 bases and J lost 4; bases outside the gene matches: 9. CDR3 DNA sequence: TGTGCCACGGGAGGGACTAGCGGAAGGTACGAGCAGTACTTC. This translates into CATGGTSGRYEQYF. Using reference TRBV28 and TRBJ2-7 for the parts outside the CDR3, the full variable domain is DVKVTQSSRYLVKRTGEKVFLECVQDMDHENMFWYRQDPGLGLRLIYFSYDVKMKEKGDIPEGYSVSREKKERFSLILESASTNQTSMYLCATGGTSGRYEQYFGPGTRLTVT.

This rearrangement joins TRBV28 to TRBJ1-6, with D unresolved. Germline V gene lookup returns CDR1 MDHEN and CDR2 SYDVKM. CDR3 size: 13 residues. V lost 5 bases and J lost 9, with 11 bases in between. The CDR3 DNA reads TGTGCCAGCAGTACAGACGCTTCTTCACCCCTCCACTTT. It specifies CASSTDASSPLHF.

The chain is built from TRBV29-1 and TRBJ2-1; no reliable D call. The V gene lost 3 bases and the J gene lost 7 bases, with 10 bases spanning the gap. Germline CDR1 reads SQVTM; CDR2 reads ANQGSEA. CDR3 length equals 12 residues. The DNA for the CDR3 is TGCAGCGTTGATAGGCTACTAAATGAGCAGTTCTTC. This sequence encodes CSVDRLLNEQFF.

The chain joins TRBV6-1 to TRBJ1-6; no firm D call. In germline, CDR1 is MNHNS, CDR2 SASEGT. The CDR3 runs to 14 residues. Between the trimmed V and J ends, which lost 8 bases and 5 bases, there was a span of 13 bases. The chain's CDR3 is CASRAGNDNSPLHF. CDR3 sequence (DNA): TGTGCCAGCCGGGCAGGAAACGATAATTCACCCCTCCACTTT.

The chain has TRBV5-5 and TRBJ2-3; no clear D gene. The ends were cut back, 0 bases at V and 3 bases at J, with 11 bases in the middle. The V gene's germline CDR1 is SGHKS and CDR2 YYEKEE (reference sequence). The CDR3 is 15 residues long. Here the CDR3 reads CASSLGIPGTDTQYF. CDR3 nucleotides: TGTGCCAGCAGCTTGGGGATACCTGGGACAGATACGCAGTATTTT.

About this clonotype: The junction departs from germline at one end; a sequencing error may be responsible. This sequence joins TRBV7-2 and TRBJ1-4, with TRBD1 matching 8 bases. This CDR3 comprises 16 residues. Germline V lookup: CDR1 SGHTA, CDR2 FQGNSA. DNA of the CDR3: TGTGCCAGCAGCTTAATTCCGGACAGGGTTAATAAAAAACTGTTTTTT. It codes for CASSLIPDRVNKKLFF.

The chain uses TRBV5-1 and TRBJ2-7; 9 nucleotides agree with TRBD2. The trim removed 0 bases at V and 7 bases at J, leaving 8 bases unmatched. Germline V lookup: CDR1 SGHRS, CDR2 YFSETQ. The CDR3 is 15 amino acids. The CDR3 DNA is TGCGCCAGCAGCTTGGTGGCTAGCGGGACTAATGAGCAGTACTTC. Protein: CASSLVASGTNEQYF.

This chain uses TRBV10-3 with TRBJ1-5; D unclear. With 7 bases removed from V and 4 bases from J, the gap between germline ends came to 11 bases. Germline assignment: CDR1 ENHRY and CDR2 SYGVKD. The CDR3 consists of 13 residues. CDR3 nucleotide sequence: TGTGCCATCACCCCGGGTGGTAATCAGCCCCAGCATTTT. It yields the protein CAITPGGNQPQHF.

The chain links TRBV14 to TRBJ2-3; 14 bases fit TRBD2. V lost 2 bases to trimming and J lost 3 bases; unmatched junction nucleotides: 19. The CDR3 sequence is 22 residues long. Germline V lookup: CDR1 SGHDN, CDR2 FVKESK. CDR3 protein: CASSQPNIARLAGGPVTDTQYF. The DNA for the CDR3 is TGTGCCAGCAGCCAACCAAACATCGCACGACTAGCGGGAGGGCCGGTTACAGATACGCAGTATTTT.

The rearrangement uses TRBV6-1 and TRBJ1-5, with 8 nucleotides matching TRBD1. The CDR3 covers 15 residues. V gave up 2 bases and J gave up 7 bases; unmatched junction bases: 7. Looked up from germline, CDR1 is MNHNS and CDR2 is SASEGT. The CDR3, as DNA: TGTGCCAGCAGTGAAAGGGACAGGTTGAACCAGCCCCAGCATTTT. Encoded protein: CASSERDRLNQPQHF.

In this sample, this clonotype turned up a few times. The genes are TRBV11-1 and TRBJ2-1, with D possibly TRBD2 on 5 matching bases. CDR1 is SGHAT, CDR2 FQDESV, per germline (reference sequence). The CDR3 consists of 16 residues. V was shortened by 3 bases and J by 0 bases, with 12 bases between the two germline ends. As DNA, the CDR3 is TGTGCCAGCAGCTTGAGCGGTTTTAGCTCCTACAATGAGCAGTTCTTC. Protein: CASSLSGFSSYNEQFF.

In nucleotides, the CDR3 is TGTGCCAGCAGCTTAGCGGCAGGGGTGAGAGGCTACACCTTC. This codes for CASSLAAGVRGYTF. This chain joins TRBV7-9 and TRBJ1-2, with D tentatively TRBD1 (6 bases). V lost 0 bases to trimming and J lost 8 bases, with 13 bases between them. The CDR3 contains 14 residues. Germline CDR1 is SEHNR and CDR2 is FQNEAQ (reference sequence).

V is TRBV12-3 or TRBV12-4 and J is TRBJ2-1; D might be TRBD1 (6 bases). Trimming stripped 6 bases from V and 4 bases from J, with 19 bases between. The CDR3 consists of 16 residues. The CDR3 sequence is CASRRQDFPTYNEQFF. The CDR3 coding sequence is TGTGCCAGCAGGAGACAGGACTTCCCGACTTACAATGAGCAGTTCTTC.

This clonotype has only one observation. J is TRBJ1-1 and V is TRBV29-1; D is unresolved. The CDR3 is 14 amino acids. The germline CDR1 and CDR2 sequences are SQVTM and ANQGSEA. V was shortened by 3 bases and J by 1 base, with 12 bases between the two germline ends. The CDR3 sequence: CSVEALLANTEAFF. The CDR3 DNA reads TGCAGCGTTGAGGCACTTCTAGCGAACACTGAAGCTTTCTTT.

The genes are TRBV5-1 and TRBJ2-1; 11 bases map to TRBD2. V trimming: 4 bases; J trimming: 10 bases; junction bases outside the gene matches: 16. Germline values: CDR1 SGHRS, CDR2 YFSETQ. The CDR3 is made up of 17 amino acids. CDR3 loop: CASSTEPGLAAFGEQFF. The DNA for the CDR3 is TGCGCCAGCAGCACAGAACCGGGACTAGCGGCCTTCGGCGAGCAGTTCTTC.

The table lists this clonotype with a few counts. V usage is TRBV6-6 and J usage is TRBJ2-3; D call uncertain. CDR3 size: 15 residues. Germline V gene data show CDR1 as MNHNY and CDR2 as SVGAGI (reference sequence). The V and J ends lost 2 bases and 2 bases respectively, with 11 bases between them. CDR3 sequence reads: CASSYGMRNTDTQYF. CDR3 sequence (DNA): TGTGCCAGCAGTTACGGCATGAGAAACACAGATACGCAGTATTTT.

J is TRBJ1-2 and V is TRBV14, with D uncertain. The ends were cut back, 4 bases at V and 1 base at J, with 10 bases in the middle. Germline V gene sequence: CDR1 SGHDN, CDR2 FVKESK. The CDR3 contains 14 residues. This CDR3 is CASSLVNSNYGYTF. CDR3 in DNA: TGTGCCAGCAGCCTTGTGAATAGTAACTATGGCTACACCTTC.